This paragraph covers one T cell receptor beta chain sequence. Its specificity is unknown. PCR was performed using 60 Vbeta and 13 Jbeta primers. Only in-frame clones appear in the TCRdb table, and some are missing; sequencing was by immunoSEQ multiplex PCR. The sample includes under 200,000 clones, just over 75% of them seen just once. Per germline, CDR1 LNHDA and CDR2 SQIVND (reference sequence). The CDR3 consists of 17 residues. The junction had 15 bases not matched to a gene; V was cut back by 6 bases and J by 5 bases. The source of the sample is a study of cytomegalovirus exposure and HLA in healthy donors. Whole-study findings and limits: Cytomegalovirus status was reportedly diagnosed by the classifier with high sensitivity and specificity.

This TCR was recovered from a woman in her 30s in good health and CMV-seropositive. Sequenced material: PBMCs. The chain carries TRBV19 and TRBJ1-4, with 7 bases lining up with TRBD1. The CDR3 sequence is CASSPRGGGVENEKLFF. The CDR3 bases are TGTGCCAGTAGCCCCAGAGGAGGGGGCGTGGAGAATGAAAAACTGTTTTTT.